This is a list of T cell receptor beta chains from one sample in a study of tumor and adjacent non-tumor tissue in lung cancer. TCRdb processed the multiplex PCR reads anew with MiXCR; each CDR3 protein has one entry. The data hold around 70,000 distinct CDR3 sequences, with 73% observed a single time. Specimen: lung tumor tissue. These receptors all stem from a man aged 60-69 years with non-small cell lung cancer. Each CDR3 is given with its conserved first and last residue. Each record gives: V gene, D gene, J gene, clone size, CDR3 DNA, CDR3 protein. A D gene is named only where the DNA matches it firmly. The listing skips clone size in some rows; elsewhere it reads once, few, many or a size class.

v_call: TRBV10-2; d_call: TRBD1; j_call: TRBJ2-3; clone_size: -; cdr3_nt: TGCGCCAACAGTAACCCCCAGGGGGATTATAGCAATCAGCCCCAGTATTTT; cdr3_aa: CANSNPQGDYSNQPQYF
v_call: TRBV30; d_call: -; j_call: TRBJ2-1; clone_size: -; cdr3_nt: TGTGCCTGGAGTTCTGGGACTCCCGATGAGCAGTTCTTC; cdr3_aa: CAWSSGTPDEQFF
v_call: TRBV6-6; d_call: -; j_call: TRBJ2-7; clone_size: -; cdr3_nt: TGTGCCAGCAGTTTCCCATCGGATGCCTTGGAGCAGTACTTT; cdr3_aa: CASSFPSDALEQYF
v_call: TRBV5-4; d_call: TRBD2; j_call: TRBJ2-1; clone_size: many; cdr3_nt: TGTGCCAGCAGCCTAATAGCGGGAGGGCCCTACAATGAGCAGTTCTTC; cdr3_aa: CASSLIAGGPYNEQFF
v_call: TRBV6-6; d_call: TRBD1; j_call: TRBJ2-5; clone_size: -; cdr3_nt: TGTGCCAGCACTTGGGCAGGACAGGGAGAAGAGAACCAGTACTTC; cdr3_aa: CASTWAGQGEENQYF
v_call: TRBV20-1; d_call: -; j_call: TRBJ1-5; clone_size: -; cdr3_nt: TGCTGTGCTAGTGCGGACTTGCCCCAGCATTTT; cdr3_aa: CCASADLPQHF
v_call: TRBV20-1; d_call: TRBD2; j_call: TRBJ2-5; clone_size: -; cdr3_nt: TGCAGAGGGGCGACTAGCGGGACGTTACGAGAGACCCAGTACTTC; cdr3_aa: CRGATSGTLRETQYF
v_call: TRBV29-1; d_call: -; j_call: TRBJ2-3; clone_size: -; cdr3_nt: TGCAGCGTTGATGAAGTGGGGGGTGAGAATACGCAGTATTTT; cdr3_aa: CSVDEVGGENTQYF
v_call: TRBV20-1; d_call: TRBD2; j_call: TRBJ2-2; clone_size: -; cdr3_nt: TGCAGCGCTAGGGGTCTAGCGGGAGGGCCCAACTCCGGGGAGCTGTTTTTT; cdr3_aa: CSARGLAGGPNSGELFF
v_call: TRBV29-1; d_call: TRBD1; j_call: TRBJ2-3; clone_size: -; cdr3_nt: TGCAGCTCCCAGACAGGGTCGTGTAGCACAGATACGCAGTATTTT; cdr3_aa: CSSQTGSCSTDTQYF
v_call: TRBV10-2; d_call: TRBD2; j_call: TRBJ2-3; clone_size: -; cdr3_nt: TGCGCCAGAAGTGGGCTTGGACTAGCGGGAGTATTAGATATGCAGTATTTT; cdr3_aa: CARSGLGLAGVLDMQYF
v_call: TRBV29-1; d_call: -; j_call: TRBJ1-1; clone_size: -; cdr3_nt: TGCAGAGTTGAAACCCCTCGGAAGGGAGATTTCTTT; cdr3_aa: CRVETPRKGDFF
v_call: TRBV28; d_call: -; j_call: TRBJ1-5; clone_size: -; cdr3_nt: TGTGCCAGCAATCCTTTTGGGGTTAACAATCAGCCCCAGCATTTT; cdr3_aa: CASNPFGVNNQPQHF
v_call: TRBV5-4; d_call: -; j_call: TRBJ1-1; clone_size: -; cdr3_nt: TGTGTCAGCAGCTGGGAACAGGGGAACACTGAAGCTTTCTTT; cdr3_aa: CVSSWEQGNTEAFF
v_call: TRBV7-9; d_call: -; j_call: TRBJ1-4; clone_size: -; cdr3_nt: TGTGCCAGCAGCTTAGTTGGTACTCATGAAAAACTGTTTTTT; cdr3_aa: CASSLVGTHEKLFF